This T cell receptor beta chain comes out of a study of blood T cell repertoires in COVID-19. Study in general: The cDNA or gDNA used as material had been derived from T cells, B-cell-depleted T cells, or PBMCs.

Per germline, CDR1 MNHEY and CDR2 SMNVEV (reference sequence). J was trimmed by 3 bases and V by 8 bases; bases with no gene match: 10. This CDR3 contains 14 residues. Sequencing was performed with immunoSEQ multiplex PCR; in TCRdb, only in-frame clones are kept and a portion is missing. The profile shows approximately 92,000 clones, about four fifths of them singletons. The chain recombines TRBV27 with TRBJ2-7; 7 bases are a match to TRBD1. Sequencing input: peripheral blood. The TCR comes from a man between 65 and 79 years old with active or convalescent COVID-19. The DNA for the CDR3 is TGTGCCAGCCGGCGGACAGGCCGCATCTACGAGCAGTACTTC. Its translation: CASRRTGRIYEQYF.